This entry is about one T cell receptor beta chain. Antigen: not known. The authors reverse transcribed all of the isolated RNA, so sequencing captured expressed TCRB transcripts. Naive, central memory and regulatory T cell samples averaged roughly 3.7 million immunoSEQ reads each. The method was immunoSEQ multiplex PCR; TCRdb's version includes in-frame clones alone and lacks a portion of them. The sample gives hundreds of thousands of clones, 14% to 15% of which show up once; approximately 0.015% is in the top ten. This specimen comes from a study of beta chain features in type 1 diabetes. Study observations and caveats: In every one of the four CD4+ subsets, TCRB CDR3s were moderately but significantly shorter in Type 1 diabetes patients.

The sample comprised naive CD4+ T cells from blood. The TCR originated in a man younger than 35 with type 1 diabetes.

CDR3 amino acids: CASSQDLGGEQYF. DNA for the CDR3: TGTGCCAGCAGCCAAGATCTCGGAGGCGAGCAGTACTTC. This chain connects TRBV14 to TRBJ2-7; D may be TRBD2 (5 bases). The CDR3 loop spans 13 amino acids. The germline V gene encodes CDR1 SGHDN and CDR2 FVKESK. Trimming shortened V by 0 bases and J by 6 bases, and 9 bases separated the two germline ends.